Listed below are T cell receptor beta chains from one sample, sequenced in a study of neurological immune-mediated disorders. TCRdb reprocessed the 5' RACE reads via MiXCR and lists one record per CDR3 protein. The data contain approximately 30,000 distinct CDR3 sequences, about 7% of them singletons. The specimen was PBMCs. The source is a woman between 50 and 59 years old in good health. Each CDR3 is given with its conserved first and last residue. Fields, in order: V gene, J gene, D gene, CDR3 length, clone size, CDR3 DNA, CDR3 protein. The D gene is left open where the match is weak. The size of a clone is reported for some rows only, either as once, few or many, or as a class for expanded clones.

v_call: TRBV20-1
j_call: TRBJ1-5
d_call: .
cdr3_length: 12
clone_size: many
cdr3_nt: TGCAGTGCTACCCAGCTGTCCCAGCCCCAGCATTTT
cdr3_aa: CSATQLSQPQHF

v_call: TRBV20-1
j_call: TRBJ2-1
d_call: TRBD2
cdr3_length: 13
clone_size: many
cdr3_nt: TGCAGTGCTAGAGGAGGACTAGCGGGAGTCGAGTTCTTC
cdr3_aa: CSARGGLAGVEFF

v_call: TRBV28
j_call: TRBJ1-1
d_call: TRBD1
cdr3_length: 14
clone_size: .
cdr3_nt: TGTGCCAGCAGTTTGGGGGACAGTGGTACTGAAGCTTTCTTT
cdr3_aa: CASSLGDSGTEAFF

v_call: TRBV7-7
j_call: TRBJ2-2
d_call: .
cdr3_length: 13
clone_size: many
cdr3_nt: TGTGCCAGCAGCTACACTCCCTCCGGGGAGCTGTTTTTT
cdr3_aa: CASSYTPSGELFF

v_call: TRBV9
j_call: TRBJ2-7
d_call: TRBD1
cdr3_length: 14
clone_size: medium-sized
cdr3_nt: TGTGCCAGCAGCGTATGGACAGGGGAAGGCGAGCAGTACTTC
cdr3_aa: CASSVWTGEGEQYF

v_call: TRBV7-9
j_call: TRBJ2-1
d_call: TRBD1
cdr3_length: 13
clone_size: many
cdr3_nt: TGTGCCAGCAGCTGGGGACAGTACAATGAGCAGTTCTTC
cdr3_aa: CASSWGQYNEQFF

v_call: TRBV5-1
j_call: TRBJ2-2
d_call: TRBD2
cdr3_length: 15
clone_size: many
cdr3_nt: TGCGCCAGCAGCCCTGGACTGGGGGGGACCGGGGAGCTGTTTTTT
cdr3_aa: CASSPGLGGTGELFF

v_call: TRBV5-1
j_call: TRBJ2-2
d_call: .
cdr3_length: 15
clone_size: many
cdr3_nt: TGCGCCAGCAGCTCCGGGACACTCTCGACCGGGGAGCTGTTTTTT
cdr3_aa: CASSSGTLSTGELFF

v_call: TRBV20-1
j_call: TRBJ1-1
d_call: .
cdr3_length: 17
clone_size: many
cdr3_nt: TGCAGTGTGTCGGGGGGACCATGGGGAAGAACTCGCACTGAAGCTTTCTTT
cdr3_aa: CSVSGGPWGRTRTEAFF

v_call: TRBV2
j_call: TRBJ2-5
d_call: TRBD1
cdr3_length: 16
clone_size: few
cdr3_nt: TGTGCCAGCAGTGAAGCGTGGACAGGTCGCCAAGAGACCCAGTACTTC
cdr3_aa: CASSEAWTGRQETQYF

v_call: TRBV7-2
j_call: TRBJ1-5
d_call: .
cdr3_length: 14
clone_size: many
cdr3_nt: TGTGCCAGCAGCTTAAAGGGAGGCAATCAGCCCCAGCATTTT
cdr3_aa: CASSLKGGNQPQHF

v_call: TRBV10-3
j_call: TRBJ2-7
d_call: TRBD1
cdr3_length: 12
clone_size: many
cdr3_nt: TGTGCCGTCGGACAGGGGACCTACGAGCAGTACTTC
cdr3_aa: CAVGQGTYEQYF

v_call: TRBV5-1
j_call: TRBJ2-7
d_call: TRBD2
cdr3_length: 19
clone_size: .
cdr3_nt: TGCGCCAGCAGCAGGTTACCGGGACTAGCGGGAGGAAGTGAGGACGAGAAGTACTTC
cdr3_aa: CASSRLPGLAGGSEDEKYF

v_call: TRBV6-5
j_call: TRBJ2-2
d_call: TRBD2
cdr3_length: 15
clone_size: many
cdr3_nt: TGTGCCAGCAGTGCCCCTAGCGGGAGCCCCGGGGAGCTGTTTTTT
cdr3_aa: CASSAPSGSPGELFF

v_call: TRBV20-1
j_call: TRBJ2-7
d_call: TRBD2
cdr3_length: 13
clone_size: .
cdr3_nt: TGCAGCCCCAGGCTAGCGGGAGCGGGCGAGCAGTACTTC
cdr3_aa: CSPRLAGAGEQYF

v_call: TRBV20-1
j_call: TRBJ2-7
d_call: .
cdr3_length: 14
clone_size: few
cdr3_nt: TGCAGTGCTAGTTCCCCCGTCCCCACCTACGAGCAGTACTTC
cdr3_aa: CSASSPVPTYEQYF

v_call: TRBV4-3
j_call: TRBJ2-1
d_call: .
cdr3_length: 15
clone_size: many
cdr3_nt: TGCGCCAGCAGCCGGGATCGGGATCTTCTAAATGAGCAGTTCTTC
cdr3_aa: CASSRDRDLLNEQFF

v_call: TRBV24-1
j_call: TRBJ2-2
d_call: TRBD2
cdr3_length: 17
clone_size: many
cdr3_nt: TGTGCCACCAGTGATGCTTTGGGAGGGTCGGGCACCGGGGAGCTGTTTTTT
cdr3_aa: CATSDALGGSGTGELFF

v_call: TRBV5-5
j_call: TRBJ1-5
d_call: .
cdr3_length: 15
clone_size: many
cdr3_nt: TGTGCCAGCAGCTTGGAAATGCAGGGAAATCAGCCCCAGCATTTT
cdr3_aa: CASSLEMQGNQPQHF

v_call: TRBV20-1
j_call: TRBJ2-1
d_call: .
cdr3_length: 10
clone_size: few
cdr3_nt: TGCAGTGCTAGGGGGTCTGAGCAGTTCTTC
cdr3_aa: CSARGSEQFF

v_call: TRBV14
j_call: TRBJ1-2
d_call: .
cdr3_length: 12
clone_size: many
cdr3_nt: TGTGCCAGCAGCAGGGACGCCTATGGCTACACCTTC
cdr3_aa: CASSRDAYGYTF

v_call: TRBV18
j_call: TRBJ2-1
d_call: .
cdr3_length: 13
clone_size: many
cdr3_nt: TGTGCCAGCTCACCACCGGTCGCTAATGAGCAGTTCTTC
cdr3_aa: CASSPPVANEQFF

v_call: TRBV20-1
j_call: TRBJ1-1
d_call: TRBD1
cdr3_length: 13
clone_size: many
cdr3_nt: TGCAGTGTCCAGGGGGCGATGAACACTGAAGCTTTCTTT
cdr3_aa: CSVQGAMNTEAFF

v_call: TRBV6-1
j_call: TRBJ2-1
d_call: .
cdr3_length: 13
clone_size: many
cdr3_nt: TGTGTCAGCAGTGATAGGACCACCCAGGAGCAGTTCTTC
cdr3_aa: CVSSDRTTQEQFF

v_call: TRBV29-1
j_call: TRBJ1-2
d_call: .
cdr3_length: 12
clone_size: many
cdr3_nt: TGCAGCGTTGGGAGGAGGGACTATGGCTACACCTTC
cdr3_aa: CSVGRRDYGYTF

v_call: TRBV4-1
j_call: TRBJ1-1
d_call: .
cdr3_length: 14
clone_size: many
cdr3_nt: TGCGCCAGCAGCCAAGGGGGTTGGGACACTGAAGCTTTCTTT
cdr3_aa: CASSQGGWDTEAFF

v_call: TRBV29-1
j_call: TRBJ1-5
d_call: .
cdr3_length: 12
clone_size: many
cdr3_nt: TGCAGCGTTGGCGGACTCAATCAGCCCCAGCATTTT
cdr3_aa: CSVGGLNQPQHF

v_call: TRBV5-1
j_call: TRBJ1-5
d_call: .
cdr3_length: 17
clone_size: many
cdr3_nt: TGCGCCAGCAGCTTGCCCAACAGGTTAGGGAGCAATCAGCCCCAGCATTTT
cdr3_aa: CASSLPNRLGSNQPQHF

v_call: TRBV29-1
j_call: TRBJ2-7
d_call: TRBD1
cdr3_length: 13
clone_size: many
cdr3_nt: TGCAGCGTTGTTGAGGGGGCCGTGCACGAGCAGTACTTC
cdr3_aa: CSVVEGAVHEQYF

v_call: TRBV7-9
j_call: TRBJ2-7
d_call: .
cdr3_length: 12
clone_size: many
cdr3_nt: TGTGCCAGCAGCCAGAGCGGGTTCGAGCAGTACTTC
cdr3_aa: CASSQSGFEQYF

v_call: TRBV7-2
j_call: TRBJ1-1
d_call: .
cdr3_length: 16
clone_size: many
cdr3_nt: TGTGCCAGCAGCTTAGCCCCGAGAACTATGAACACTGAAGCTTTCTTT
cdr3_aa: CASSLAPRTMNTEAFF

v_call: TRBV20-1
j_call: TRBJ1-2
d_call: TRBD1
cdr3_length: 13
clone_size: many
cdr3_nt: TGCAGTGCCGCAGGGGGCGCTGGCTATGGCTACACCTTC
cdr3_aa: CSAAGGAGYGYTF

v_call: TRBV9
j_call: TRBJ2-2
d_call: .
cdr3_length: 15
clone_size: many
cdr3_nt: TGTGCCAGCAGCGTAGGGACAACGATTGCCGGGGAGCTGTTTTTT
cdr3_aa: CASSVGTTIAGELFF

v_call: TRBV6-5
j_call: TRBJ2-7
d_call: TRBD1
cdr3_length: 14
clone_size: many
cdr3_nt: TGTGCCAGCAGTTACCCTGGGACAGGGGCTGAGCAGTACTTC
cdr3_aa: CASSYPGTGAEQYF

v_call: TRBV7-8
j_call: TRBJ2-1
d_call: TRBD2
cdr3_length: 15
clone_size: many
cdr3_nt: TGTGCCAGCAGCTTAGTTTCGGGGGGGCAGCATGAGCAGTTCTTC
cdr3_aa: CASSLVSGGQHEQFF

v_call: TRBV20-1
j_call: TRBJ2-3
d_call: TRBD2
cdr3_length: 16
clone_size: many
cdr3_nt: TGCAGTGCTAGCGATAGCGGGGGGGCCGCGGCAGATACGCAGTATTTT
cdr3_aa: CSASDSGGAAADTQYF

v_call: TRBV7-2
j_call: TRBJ1-2
d_call: TRBD1
cdr3_length: 14
clone_size: many
cdr3_nt: TGTGCCAGCAGTGAACAGGGGGAGCTCTATGGCTACACCTTC
cdr3_aa: CASSEQGELYGYTF

v_call: TRBV7-9
j_call: TRBJ2-5
d_call: .
cdr3_length: 12
clone_size: few
cdr3_nt: TGTGCCAGCACCCTCAAAGTAGAGACCCAGTACTTC
cdr3_aa: CASTLKVETQYF

v_call: TRBV6-6
j_call: TRBJ2-2
d_call: .
cdr3_length: 14
clone_size: many
cdr3_nt: TGTGCCAGCAGTTACTCGAGGGTGGCCGGGGAGCTGTTTTTT
cdr3_aa: CASSYSRVAGELFF

v_call: TRBV28
j_call: TRBJ1-5
d_call: .
cdr3_length: 15
clone_size: many
cdr3_nt: TGTGCCAGCAGTTGGACGGGTCATAGCAATCAGCCCCAGCATTTT
cdr3_aa: CASSWTGHSNQPQHF

v_call: TRBV28
j_call: TRBJ2-7
d_call: TRBD2
cdr3_length: 16
clone_size: .
cdr3_nt: TGTGCCAGCATTTCTCATTCGACTAGCGGGGGATACGAGCAGTACTTC
cdr3_aa: CASISHSTSGGYEQYF

v_call: TRBV5-1
j_call: TRBJ1-1
d_call: TRBD1
cdr3_length: 18
clone_size: many
cdr3_nt: TGCGCCAGCAGCTTGGTTGGGACAGGGGGCGCCGGGAACACTGAAGCTTTCTTT
cdr3_aa: CASSLVGTGGAGNTEAFF

v_call: TRBV5-1
j_call: TRBJ1-2
d_call: .
cdr3_length: 14
clone_size: .
cdr3_nt: TGCGCCAGCAGCCCCGAGACGGGGGCGCGGGGCTACACCTTC
cdr3_aa: CASSPETGARGYTF

v_call: TRBV5-6
j_call: TRBJ2-1
d_call: .
cdr3_length: 16
clone_size: many
cdr3_nt: TGTGCCAGCAGCTTGGCCGTGGGGGCGATGTACAATGAGCAGTTCTTC
cdr3_aa: CASSLAVGAMYNEQFF

v_call: TRBV20-1
j_call: TRBJ1-3
d_call: .
cdr3_length: 13
clone_size: medium-sized
cdr3_nt: TGCAGTGCTTTACAGGGAGCTGGAAACACCATATATTTT
cdr3_aa: CSALQGAGNTIYF

v_call: TRBV10-2
j_call: TRBJ2-3
d_call: .
cdr3_length: 12
clone_size: many
cdr3_nt: TGCGCCAGCAGCCACACGTCGGATACGCAGTATTTT
cdr3_aa: CASSHTSDTQYF

v_call: TRBV20-1
j_call: TRBJ1-5
d_call: TRBD1
cdr3_length: 13
clone_size: many
cdr3_nt: TGCAGTGCTAGAAAGGACAGGTCTAACCCCCAGCATTTT
cdr3_aa: CSARKDRSNPQHF

v_call: TRBV18
j_call: TRBJ1-1
d_call: TRBD1
cdr3_length: 15
clone_size: many
cdr3_nt: TGTGCCAGCTCAGAACAGGGGGCTCAGAACACTGAAGCTTTCTTT
cdr3_aa: CASSEQGAQNTEAFF

v_call: TRBV5-6
j_call: TRBJ1-2
d_call: .
cdr3_length: 12
clone_size: many
cdr3_nt: TGTGCCAGCAGCTTTAAGCAGGGTAGTTACACCTTC
cdr3_aa: CASSFKQGSYTF

v_call: TRBV20-1
j_call: TRBJ1-2
d_call: TRBD1
cdr3_length: 14
clone_size: many
cdr3_nt: TGCAGTGCTGAGGACAGGGGTTGGAACTATGGCTACACCTTC
cdr3_aa: CSAEDRGWNYGYTF

v_call: TRBV18
j_call: TRBJ2-7
d_call: .
cdr3_length: 15
clone_size: many
cdr3_nt: TGTGCCAGCTCACCAGAGGCAGCATATTCCTACGAGCAGTACTTC
cdr3_aa: CASSPEAAYSYEQYF

v_call: TRBV10-3
j_call: TRBJ2-2
d_call: TRBD1
cdr3_length: 16
clone_size: many
cdr3_nt: TGTGCCATCAGTGAGTCGGTGACAGGGGGGACCGGGGAGCTGTTTTTT
cdr3_aa: CAISESVTGGTGELFF

v_call: TRBV19
j_call: TRBJ2-2
d_call: .
cdr3_length: 15
clone_size: many
cdr3_nt: TGTGCCAGTAGTATAAGTCTGGGATTCACCGGGGAGCTGTTTTTT
cdr3_aa: CASSISLGFTGELFF